What follows are 32 T cell receptor beta chains derived from one specimen sequenced in a study of shared T cell receptors in the human thymus. The assay was immunoSEQ multiplex PCR, and TCRdb's table has in-frame clones only and misses some. The repertoire holds just under 550,000 clones, 75% to 80% seen once, with roughly 0.013% in the top ten. These sequences were also reported in another study, on human thymus T cells.

The sample consisted of thymocytes. The receptors were sampled from a boy under two years old with a congenital heart defect.

The rearrangement joins TRBV7-2 to TRBJ2-5, with TRBD2 identical over 9 bases. J gave up 0 bases and V 2 bases, and 1 base lay outside the gene matches. Looked up from germline, CDR1 is SGHTA and CDR2 is FQGNSA. CDR3 length: 15 amino acids. The CDR3 sequence is CASSLLAGYQETQYF. CDR3 coding DNA: TGTGCCAGCAGCTTACTAGCGGGGTACCAAGAGACCCAGTACTTC.

This sequence joins TRBV10-1 and TRBJ2-7, with D tentatively TRBD1 (6 bases). Trimming took off 2 bases at V and 2 bases at J, with 13 bases between the two ends. CDR3 length: 15 amino acids. Germline CDR1 WNHNN, CDR2 SYGVQD (reference sequence). The CDR3 reads CASSEGWGQTYEQYF. CDR3 in DNA: TGCGCCAGCAGTGAGGGTTGGGGACAAACCTACGAGCAGTACTTC.

The chain has TRBV10-3 and TRBJ2-7; 13 bases map to TRBD2. The CDR3 is 20 residues long. Germline CDR1 and CDR2: ENHRY and SYGVKD. The ends lost 2 bases at V and 12 bases at J; junction bases unmatched: 25. In nucleotides, the CDR3 is TGTGCCATCAGTGAGACAAGGCGGGGACAGGGATCACTAGCGGGAGGGCCGAGGTACTTC. This translates into CAISETRRGQGSLAGGPRYF.

This chain links TRBV7-6 with TRBJ2-7, with 13 bases that match TRBD2. The germline gives CDR1 SGHVS, CDR2 FNYEAQ. V lost 5 bases, J lost 2 bases, and 9 bases stayed unmatched. The CDR3 runs to 17 residues. Here the CDR3 reads CASSDPGLAGVPYEQYF. The CDR3 DNA reads TGTGCCAGCAGCGACCCAGGACTAGCGGGAGTACCCTACGAGCAGTACTTC.

The chain is built from TRBV12-5 and TRBJ2-7; 9 nucleotides match TRBD1. There are 15 residues in the CDR3. Germline lookup yields CDR1 LGHNT and CDR2 FRNRAP. The ends lost 4 bases at V and 3 bases at J; junction bases unmatched: 7. CDR3 sequence reads: CASGSGQGLFYEQYF. In DNA, the CDR3 is TGTGCTAGTGGTTCCGGACAGGGGTTATTCTACGAGCAGTACTTC.

This rearrangement joins TRBV9 to TRBJ1-3, with 8 bases fitting TRBD1. Germline-derived CDR1 and CDR2 are SGDLS and YYNGEE. V lost 4 bases, J lost 4 bases, and 4 bases stayed unmatched. This CDR3 comprises 14 residues. The CDR3 here is CASSRQGKGNTIYF. Here the CDR3 DNA reads TGTGCCAGCAGCAGACAGGGGAAAGGAAACACCATATATTTT.

The chain has TRBV4-1 and TRBJ2-5; TRBD2 is a possible D gene (5 bases). The J call may be in error: the DNA end matches TRBJ2-7 better. The CDR3 runs 16 residues. Per the germline V gene, CDR1 is MGHRA and CDR2 is YSYEKL. The CDR3 DNA reads as TGCGCCAGCAGCCAAGCCTGGACTCACGAAACCTACGAGCAGTACTTC. Protein product: CASSQAWTHETYEQYF.

This chain joins TRBV29-1 and TRBJ2-5; a weak D match, TRBD2 (5 bases). This CDR3 spans 14 amino acids. V lost 2 bases to trimming and J lost 5 bases, with 15 bases between them. Germline V lookup: CDR1 SQVTM, CDR2 ANQGSEA. CDR3 sequence: CSVEFFGSWETQYF. The CDR3 nucleotides read TGCAGCGTTGAATTCTTTGGGAGCTGGGAGACCCAGTACTTC.

This chain's CDR3 is CASSQSHSSPNQPQHF. The CDR3 nucleotides read TGTGCCAGTAGCCAAAGTCACAGTTCACCTAATCAGCCCCAGCATTTT. The gene calls are TRBV19 and TRBJ1-5; D call uncertain. Germline CDR1 is LNHDA and CDR2 is SQIVND (reference sequence). The V end was cut by 6 bases, the J end by 4 bases, with 19 bases between. The CDR3 contains 16 residues.

The chain joins TRBV4-2 to TRBJ1-1; D possibly corresponds to TRBD1 (5 bases). V lost 4 bases, J lost 6 bases, and 18 bases lay in between. CDR3 size: 15 residues. Germline CDR1 is LGHNA and CDR2 is YNFKEQ. The CDR3 loop is CASSLRQTPKAEAFF. The CDR3 bases are TGTGCCAGCAGCCTTCGACAGACCCCAAAGGCTGAAGCTTTCTTT.

The genes are TRBV6-6 and TRBJ1-5, with TRBD1 as a possible D gene (5 bases). V was clipped by 7 bases and J by 2 bases, with 18 bases between them. The CDR3 loop spans 16 amino acids. Germline lookup yields CDR1 MNHNY and CDR2 SVGAGI (reference sequence). The CDR3 loop is CASTYPALGRNQPQHF. The CDR3 coding sequence is TGTGCCAGCACCTACCCCGCCCTGGGGCGCAATCAGCCCCAGCATTTT.

This clone was detected only once. J is TRBJ2-7 and V is TRBV6-1, with 7 bases lining up with TRBD1. The V and J ends lost 10 bases and 1 base, in that order; junction bases with no gene match: 4. The CDR3 runs to 12 residues. Germline CDR1 reads MNHNS; CDR2 reads SASEGT. The CDR3 sequence: CATTGESYEQYF. The DNA of the CDR3 is TGTGCCACAACAGGGGAATCCTACGAGCAGTACTTC.

The genes are TRBV4-3 and TRBJ2-1; 10 nucleotides agree with TRBD2. There are 17 residues in the CDR3. Per germline, CDR1 LGHNA and CDR2 YSLEER. J lost 5 bases, V lost 1 base, and 8 bases had no gene match. The CDR3 nucleotides read TGCGCCAGCAGCCAAGGTGTTAGCGGGAGGCCCCACAATGAGCAGTTCTTC. This gives the protein CASSQGVSGRPHNEQFF.

The genes are TRBV28 and TRBJ2-7; perhaps TRBD2 as D (6 bases). The germline V gene encodes CDR1 MDHEN and CDR2 SYDVKM. CDR3 length: 14 amino acids. V lost 9 bases, J lost 2 bases, and 17 bases lay in between. The CDR3 coding sequence is TGTGCCAGTGGGGGGTTACAGGCGCCCTACGAGCAGTACTTC. Translating gives CASGGLQAPYEQYF.

This chain joins TRBV6-4 and TRBJ1-5, with D possibly matching TRBD1 (5 bases). V was clipped by 4 bases and J by 3 bases, with 7 bases between them. Germline values: CDR1 MRHNA, CDR2 SNTAGT. This CDR3 has 13 amino acids. CDR3 in DNA: TGTGCCAGCAGTGTAGGGGACAATCAGCCCCAGCATTTT. Amino acids: CASSVGDNQPQHF.

There are a few counts of this clone. J is TRBJ2-2 and V is TRBV5-1, with 7 nucleotides matching TRBD1. CDR3 length: 17 residues. V shed 0 bases, J shed 0 bases, and the junction held 5 bases outside the gene matches. Germline values: CDR1 SGHRS, CDR2 YFSETQ. CDR3: CASSLGGDRANTGELFF. Written as DNA, the CDR3 is TGCGCCAGCAGCTTGGGGGGCGACAGGGCGAACACCGGGGAGCTGTTTTTT.

The rearrangement links TRBV30 to TRBJ1-5; the match to TRBD1 covers 7 bases. CDR1 GTSNPN and CDR2 SVGIG come from the germline V gene (reference sequence). V dropped 1 base and J dropped 5; count of bases not matched to a gene: 2. The CDR3 is made up of 13 amino acids. The CDR3 DNA follows: TGTGCCTGGAGTGGACAGGGACATCAGCCCCAGCATTTT. This translates into CAWSGQGHQPQHF.

This chain joins TRBV27 and TRBJ1-4; D might be TRBD1 (5 bases). Between the trimmed V and J ends, which lost 5 bases and 7 bases, there was a span of 11 bases. CDR3 length: 13 residues. Germline V gene lookup returns CDR1 MNHEY and CDR2 SMNVEV (reference sequence). CDR3 sequence (DNA): TGTGCCAGCAGTCTTCATAGGGGTGAAAAACTGTTTTTT. As protein: CASSLHRGEKLFF.

This clone was detected only a few times. The chain links TRBV25-1 to TRBJ2-1, with TRBD1 identical over 12 bases. V gave up 3 bases and J gave up 6 bases; unmatched junction bases: 3. The CDR3 covers 15 residues. Germline V CDR1 and CDR2: MGHDK, SYGVNS. CDR3 DNA: TGTGCCAGCAGTGATCGGGACAGGGGGCCCAATGAGCAGTTCTTC. As protein: CASSDRDRGPNEQFF.

The rearrangement uses TRBV29-1 and TRBJ1-2, with D unresolved. The V end was cut by 1 base, the J end by 0 bases, with 18 bases between. This CDR3 region has 17 residues. Germline CDR1 SQVTM, CDR2 ANQGSEA. CDR3 region: CSVEGPLWTGANYGYTF. CDR3 sequence (DNA): TGCAGCGTTGAAGGCCCCCTGTGGACGGGAGCTAACTATGGCTACACCTTC.

The gene calls are TRBV6-5 and TRBJ1-2; 7 positions match TRBD1. The germline gives CDR1 MNHEY, CDR2 SVGAGI. Trimming removed 0 bases from V and 7 bases from J; junction bases left unmatched: 5. The CDR3 is 14 residues long. The chain's CDR3 is CASSYSRQGRGYTF. The DNA for the CDR3 is TGTGCCAGCAGTTACTCGAGACAGGGACGTGGCTACACCTTC.

The chain joins TRBV4-1 to TRBJ1-1, with 7 bases fitting TRBD1. Germline CDR1 and CDR2: MGHRA and YSYEKL. Losses at the gene ends were 1 base for V and 0 bases for J; bases not matched to a gene: 8. The CDR3 length is 17 residues. The CDR3 DNA sequence: TGCGCCAGCAGCCAAGCAAGTATGGACAGGATGAACACTGAAGCTTTCTTT. Protein sequence: CASSQASMDRMNTEAFF.

J is TRBJ2-5 and V is TRBV10-3; no reliable D call. The CDR3 length is 14 residues. CDR1 is ENHRY, CDR2 SYGVKD, per germline. V lost 4 bases to trimming and J lost 5 bases, with 14 bases between them. In DNA form, the CDR3 reads TGTGCCATCAGTGGAGATCCCGGTCGGGAGACCCAGTACTTC. It codes for CAISGDPGRETQYF.

The CDR3 nucleotides are TGTGCCAGTAGTATGGGACTTGGACTAGCGGGAAGCACACAGGATGAGCAGTTCTTC. Translating gives CASSMGLGLAGSTQDEQFF. The J gene is TRBJ2-1, the V gene TRBV19; TRBD2 aligns across 12 bases. Trimming at V came to 3 bases and at J to 8 bases, leaving 17 bases not matched to a gene. The CDR3 is 19 amino acids. Germline CDR1 reads LNHDA; CDR2 reads SQIVND (reference sequence).

The genes are TRBV27 and TRBJ2-7, with D unresolved. V lost 5 bases to trimming and J lost 0 bases, with 11 bases between them. Germline CDR1 is MNHEY and CDR2 is SMNVEV (reference sequence). The CDR3 sequence is 14 residues long. Here the CDR3 reads CASSPESVSYEQYF. CDR3 sequence (DNA): TGTGCCAGCAGTCCGGAGTCCGTCTCCTACGAGCAGTACTTC.

This chain uses TRBV19 with TRBJ2-7; D may be TRBD1 (6 bases). There are 12 residues in the CDR3. CDR1 is LNHDA, CDR2 SQIVND, per germline (reference sequence). V was shortened by 6 bases and J by 2 bases, with 8 bases between the two germline ends. The CDR3 DNA reads as TGTGCCAGTAGCGACAGGACCTACGAGCAGTACTTC. Translating gives CASSDRTYEQYF. The entire variable domain, with the rest obtained from reference TRBV19 and TRBJ2-7, is as follows: DGGITQSPKYLFRKEGQNVTLSCEQNLNHDAMYWYRQDPGQGLRLIYYSQIVNDFQKGDIAEGYSVSREKKESFPLTVTSAQKNPTAFYLCASSDRTYEQYFGPGTRLTVT.

This clone was detected a few times. The chain joins TRBV7-4 to TRBJ2-1; tentative D call: TRBD2 (6 bases). The V and J ends lost 1 base and 9 bases respectively, with 19 bases between them. The CDR3 has 16 residues. Germline CDR1 and CDR2: SGHVT and SQSDAQ. CDR3 amino acids: CASSLGLRGNRREQFF. CDR3 nucleotides: TGTGCCAGCAGCTTAGGTCTTCGCGGGAATCGGCGTGAGCAGTTCTTC.

There are a few counts of this clone. CDR3 bases: TGTGCCTGGAGTGTCGGAGGGGAGGGCACTGAAGCTTTCTTT. Translated, it gives CAWSVGGEGTEAFF. The chain couples TRBV30 to TRBJ1-1; TRBD1 is a possible D gene (5 bases). V lost 0 bases and J 4 bases, leaving 12 bases between the germline ends. The CDR3 is made up of 14 amino acids. CDR1 and CDR2 (germline): GTSNPN, SVGIG (reference sequence).

The rearrangement links TRBV5-1 to TRBJ2-3; a weak D match, TRBD1 (6 bases). Germline CDR1 reads SGHRS; CDR2 reads YFSETQ. This CDR3 has 15 amino acids. V dropped 2 bases and J dropped 0 bases, with 10 bases sitting between them. The CDR3 sequence is CASSFAGASTDTQYF. CDR3 sequence (DNA): TGCGCCAGCAGCTTCGCAGGGGCGAGCACAGATACGCAGTATTTT. Supplemented by reference TRBV5-1 and TRBJ2-3, the full variable domain reads KAGVTQTPRYLIKTRGQQVTLSCSPISGHRSVSWYQQTPGQGLQFLFEYFSETQRNKGNFPGRFSGRQFSNSRSEMNVSTLELGDSALYLCASSFAGASTDTQYFGPGTRLTVL.

The V call is TRBV19, the J call TRBJ1-1; TRBD1 might be the D (5 bases). Germline values: CDR1 LNHDA, CDR2 SQIVND (reference sequence). The CDR3 sequence is 19 residues long. Deletions cut 1 base from V and 1 base from J, with 22 bases between. CDR3 residues: CASSIGSGHPTVGNTEAFF. CDR3 DNA: TGTGCCAGTAGTATAGGCTCTGGACACCCAACCGTGGGGAACACTGAAGCTTTCTTT. Filled out from reference TRBV19 and TRBJ1-1, the complete variable domain reads DGGITQSPKYLFRKEGQNVTLSCEQNLNHDAMYWYRQDPGQGLRLIYYSQIVNDFQKGDIAEGYSVSREKKESFPLTVTSAQKNPTAFYLCASSIGSGHPTVGNTEAFFGQGTRLTVV.

The chain combines TRBV7-9 with TRBJ2-1; 8 bases line up with TRBD2. The CDR3 loop spans 14 amino acids. The V gene's germline CDR1 is SEHNR and CDR2 FQNEAQ (reference sequence). J was trimmed by 10 bases and V by 1 base; bases with no gene match: 6. In nucleotides, the CDR3 is TGTGCCAGCAGCTTAGGGGAGGCGGGGGGCGAGCAGTTCTTC. Translation: CASSLGEAGGEQFF. Looking up the rest from reference TRBV7-9 and TRBJ2-1 gives the full variable domain: DTGVSQNPRHKITKRGQNVTFRCDPISEHNRLYWYRQTLGQGPEFLTYFQNEAQLEKSRLLSDRFSAERPKGSFSTLEIQRTEQGDSAMYLCASSLGEAGGEQFFGPGTRLTVL.

The chain recombines TRBV4-3 with TRBJ1-4; D gene uncertain. Germline CDR1 and CDR2: LGHNA and YSLEER. Deletions cut 0 bases from V and 3 bases from J, with 11 bases between. This CDR3 spans 16 amino acids. The CDR3 nucleotides are TGCGCCAGCAGCCAAGATCGGTCGAGAGCTAATGAAAAACTGTTTTTT. Its protein product is CASSQDRSRANEKLFF.